The rows below give T cell receptor beta chains drawn from one sample of a study of early T cells in non-severe SARS-CoV-2 infection. Using its own MiXCR run on the 5' RACE reads, TCRdb lists one record per CDR3 protein. The sample carries 30,000 to 35,000 distinct CDR3 sequences, around 6.9% recorded once. This specimen was whole blood, taken at baseline. These receptors originate from an adult who was a healthcare worker with PCR-confirmed SARS-CoV-2 infection or an uninfected control (not recorded which). Each CDR3 is given with its conserved first and last residue. A D gene is named only where the DNA matches it firmly. Clone size is stated in some rows and not others, as once, few, many or a class when expanded.

j_call v_call clone_size d_call cdr3_nt cdr3_aa
TRBJ2-7 TRBV6-5 few TRBD2 TGTGCCAGCAGTTCCCGCGCTCTCCGGACTAGCTCCTACGAGCAGTACTTC CASSSRALRTSSYEQYF
TRBJ2-1 TRBV7-9 many NA TGTGCCAGCAGCTTTCAAAGTGGGACTTCTGATGAGCAGTTCTTC CASSFQSGTSDEQFF
TRBJ2-7 TRBV6-5 few NA TGTGCCAGCAGCCAGGGACCCCCTGGTTACACGCAGTACTTC CASSQGPPGYTQYF
TRBJ2-1 TRBV20-1 NA TRBD2 TGCAGTGCTAGAGATTCATCGTCGGGACTAGCGGGAGGGTGGTCCTACAATGAGCAGTTCTTC CSARDSSSGLAGGWSYNEQFF
TRBJ2-3 TRBV20-1 many NA TGCAGTTACGGGACCGGCACAGATACGCAGTATTTT CSYGTGTDTQYF
TRBJ1-1 TRBV7-8 few TRBD1 TGTGCCAGCAGCACTGTCGGGACAGCAAACACTGAAGCTTTCTTT CASSTVGTANTEAFF
TRBJ1-1 TRBV18 many NA TGTGCCAGCTCACCCATGGGGTCGCCGAACACTGAAGCTTTCTTT CASSPMGSPNTEAFF
TRBJ2-1 TRBV7-9 many TRBD2 TGTGCCAGCAGCTCCCTAGCGGCGGGGCAGTTCTTC CASSSLAAGQFF
TRBJ2-1 TRBV20-1 few TRBD2 TGCAGTGCTAGCCTAGCGGACTATGGCTACAATGAGCAGTTCTTC CSASLADYGYNEQFF
TRBJ2-1 TRBV29-1 many TRBD2 TGCAGCGTGCGGACTAGCGTCAATGAGCAGTTCTTC CSVRTSVNEQFF
TRBJ1-1 TRBV7-9 few TRBD1 TGTGCCAGCAGGGTACAGGGGGCGTACACTGAAGCTTTCTTT CASRVQGAYTEAFF
TRBJ2-3 TRBV12-3/TRBV12-4 NA TRBD2 TGTGCCAGCAGCAGACGGGAGGGCCTCTCAGATACGCAGTATTTT CASSRREGLSDTQYF
TRBJ2-3 TRBV7-6 many TRBD1 TGTGCCAGCAGCTTAACCGAATGGGGACAGTTCCCAGATACGCAGTATTTT CASSLTEWGQFPDTQYF
TRBJ1-2 TRBV6-5 many NA TGTGCCAGCAGTTATCGGCAGGGCTATGGCTACACCTTC CASSYRQGYGYTF
TRBJ1-5 TRBV7-2 NA NA TGTGCCAGCAGCTTAGCCCGGGACAGCAATCAGCCCCAGCATTTT CASSLARDSNQPQHF
TRBJ1-6 TRBV6-1 many TRBD1 TGTGCCAGCAGGGAGGGACAGGGAGACAATTCACCCCTCCACTTT CASREGQGDNSPLHF
TRBJ2-7 TRBV20-1 few TRBD1 TGCAGTGCTCGGGACAGGGGACTTTGGGAGCAGTACTTC CSARDRGLWEQYF
TRBJ2-5 TRBV14 many TRBD2 TGTGCCAGCAGCCAAGAACTAGCGGACCAAGAGACCCAGTACTTC CASSQELADQETQYF
TRBJ2-7 TRBV5-8 many TRBD2 TGTGCCAGCAGCTTCGGCGGGAGGGGATCCAGACACTACGAGCAGTACTTC CASSFGGRGSRHYEQYF
TRBJ2-5 TRBV7-3 many NA TGTGCCAGCAGCACGGGACTTCAAGAGACCCAGTACTTC CASSTGLQETQYF
TRBJ1-2 TRBV5-1 NA TRBD1 TGCGCCAGCAGCTTGACGGGACAGAGGGATGGTGGCTACACCTTC CASSLTGQRDGGYTF
TRBJ2-6 TRBV4-2 NA NA TGTGCCAGCAGCCAAGCCCTCGGCGGCAGGGCTGGGGCCAACGTCCTGACTTTC CASSQALGGRAGANVLTF
TRBJ1-3 TRBV2 many NA TGTGCCAGCAGAGGACAGAACTCTGGAAACACCATATATTTT CASRGQNSGNTIYF
TRBJ2-1 TRBV4-3 NA TRBD2 TGCGCCAGCAGCCAGACCCCCCAGCGGGAGGGAGGGTATGAGCAGTTCTTC CASSQTPQREGGYEQFF
TRBJ2-5 TRBV3-1 few NA TGTGCCAGCAGCCAAGATCTTAGACCCCAAGAGACCCAGTACTTC CASSQDLRPQETQYF
TRBJ2-3 TRBV7-8 NA NA TGTGCCAGCAGCTTAGGCATGACTGGGCCTAGCACAGATACGCAGTATTTT CASSLGMTGPSTDTQYF
TRBJ2-1 TRBV12-3/TRBV12-4 few TRBD2 TGTGCCAGCAGTTTGGGGACTAGCGGGAGTCCGCCGCTAGGCGAGCAGTTCTTC CASSLGTSGSPPLGEQFF
TRBJ2-3 TRBV7-9 NA TRBD1 TGTGCCAGCAGAACGGGGACAGGGTTCACAGATACGCAGTATTTT CASRTGTGFTDTQYF
TRBJ2-1 TRBV4-3 many NA TGCGCCAGCAGCCAAGCCTCACTAGGGTACAATGAGCAGTTCTTC CASSQASLGYNEQFF
TRBJ2-7 TRBV4-3 few TRBD2 TGCGCCAGCAGACAGGAAGCGGGAGGGCAGACCTACGAGCAGTACTTC CASRQEAGGQTYEQYF
TRBJ2-1 TRBV12-3/TRBV12-4 many NA TGTGCCAGCAGTTTAAGGAGTGGAGGGTTGGCTGAGCAGTTCTTC CASSLRSGGLAEQFF
TRBJ1-4 TRBV4-3 NA NA TGCGCCAGCAGCCAAGACGACCTTCTCGAGGGAACTAATGAAAAACTGTTTTTT CASSQDDLLEGTNEKLFF
TRBJ2-1 TRBV2 few TRBD2 TGTGCCAGCAGCCTCACTAGCGGGGGTAACAATGAGCAGTTCTTC CASSLTSGGNNEQFF
TRBJ1-1 TRBV11-3 few NA TGTGCCACGACACCGGGGGGCGGCACTGAAGCTTTCTTT CATTPGGGTEAFF
TRBJ1-4 TRBV6-6 medium-sized NA TGTGCCAGCAGTTACCCCCTTGTTGGTAATGAAAAACTGTTTTTT CASSYPLVGNEKLFF
TRBJ1-1 TRBV5-1 many NA TGCGCCAGCAGCTTGGGATGGGGTAACACTGAAGCTTTCTTT CASSLGWGNTEAFF
TRBJ2-1 TRBV6-4 few TRBD2 TGTGCCAGCAGTGGGACTAGCGGGAGTGTCAATGAGCAGTTCTTC CASSGTSGSVNEQFF
TRBJ2-1 TRBV4-1 many TRBD2 TGCGCCAGCGGAGAAATCGGGAGGAGCTCCTACAATGAGCAGTTCTTC CASGEIGRSSYNEQFF